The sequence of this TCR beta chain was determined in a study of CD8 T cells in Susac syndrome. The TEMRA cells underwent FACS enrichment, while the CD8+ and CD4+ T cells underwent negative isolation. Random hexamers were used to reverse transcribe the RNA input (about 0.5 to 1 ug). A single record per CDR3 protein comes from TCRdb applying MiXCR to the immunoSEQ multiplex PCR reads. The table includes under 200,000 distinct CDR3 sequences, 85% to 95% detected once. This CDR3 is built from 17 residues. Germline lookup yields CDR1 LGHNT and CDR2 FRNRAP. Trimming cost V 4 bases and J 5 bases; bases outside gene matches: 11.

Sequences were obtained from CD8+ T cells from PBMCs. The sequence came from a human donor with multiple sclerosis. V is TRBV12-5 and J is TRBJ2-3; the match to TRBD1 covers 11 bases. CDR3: CASGYPRTGGAGDTQYF. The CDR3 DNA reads TGTGCTAGTGGTTACCCTAGGACAGGGGGCGCGGGAGATACGCAGTATTTT.